A selection of T cell receptor beta chains follows, all from one sample in a study of OX40 agonist ivuxolimab in advanced cancers. Profiled with immunoSEQ multiplex PCR; TCRdb holds only in-frame clones, not every one. This table has about 73,000 clones, roughly 90% appearing once. The sample in question was CD4+ or CD8+ T cells sorted from blood, obtained in a trial of the OX40 agonist ivuxolimab. These receptors were taken from an adult with an advanced solid tumor such as melanoma, head and neck, liver or kidney cancer. Each CDR3 is given with its conserved first and last residue. A D gene is named only where the DNA matches it firmly. Clone size is given for some rows only: seen once, a few or many times, or a class if the clone is expanded.

j_gene	abundance	v_gene	d_gene	CDR3aa	CDR3nt
TRBJ1-1	.	TRBV6-1	TRBD1	CASSVTGPNTEAFF	TGTGCCAGCAGTGTGACAGGGCCGAACACTGAAGCTTTCTTT
TRBJ2-7	.	TRBV7-2	.	CASSLMEGGYEQYF	TGTGCCAGCAGCTTAATGGAAGGGGGGTACGAGCAGTACTTC
TRBJ2-7	.	TRBV10-3	TRBD2	CAISDYSGGRAGRNEQYF	TGTGCCATCAGTGATTATAGTGGCGGGAGGGCCGGGCGGAACGAGCAGTACTTC
TRBJ2-5	.	TRBV19	TRBD2	CASSMETSPETQYF	TGTGCCAGTAGTATGGAGACTAGCCCAGAGACCCAGTACTTC
TRBJ2-3	.	TRBV4-1	TRBD2	CASSQESPGLAGGRDTQYF	TGCGCCAGCAGCCAAGAGTCCCCCGGACTAGCGGGAGGAAGAGATACGCAGTATTTT
TRBJ2-1	.	TRBV7-6	TRBD1	CASSSRDRGLVGNEQFF	TGTGCCAGCAGCTCCCGGGACAGGGGGCTAGTGGGAAATGAGCAGTTCTTC
TRBJ2-2	.	TRBV18	TRBD2	CASSLTSGMNTGELFF	TGTGCCAGCTCACTAACTAGCGGGATGAACACCGGGGAGCTGTTTTTT
TRBJ1-2	.	TRBV6-6	.	CASSYVPLSGYTF	TGTGCCAGCAGTTACGTACCGCTCTCCGGCTACACCTTC
TRBJ2-7	.	TRBV18	.	CASSPPGGGEQYF	TGTGCCAGCTCACCACCTGGGGGTGGTGAGCAGTACTTC
TRBJ2-3	once	TRBV5-1	TRBD2	CASSKLAGASTDTQYF	TGCGCCAGCAGCAAACTAGCGGGAGCTTCCACAGATACGCAGTATTTT
TRBJ2-5	.	TRBV5-1	TRBD1	CASSLGQTETQYF	TGCGCCAGCAGCCTGGGACAGACGGAGACCCAGTACTTC
TRBJ1-1	few	TRBV2	TRBD1	CASEGTVRNTEAFF	TGTGCCAGCGAGGGGACAGTGCGGAACACTGAAGCTTTCTTT
TRBJ2-5	.	TRBV10-3	TRBD1	CAIRTGGGTETQYF	TGTGCCATCAGGACAGGGGGTGGGACGGAGACCCAGTACTTC
TRBJ2-5	.	TRBV7-9	TRBD2	CASSVRLAAGETQYF	TGTGCCAGCAGCGTACGACTAGCGGCGGGGGAGACCCAGTACTTC
TRBJ2-2	.	TRBV10-2	.	CASSEGARAGELFF	TGCGCCAGCAGTGAGGGAGCCCGGGCCGGGGAGCTGTTTTTT
TRBJ2-1	.	TRBV10-3	TRBD2	CAISERGLAGGTNEQFF	TGTGCCATCAGTGAGCGGGGACTAGCGGGAGGGACCAATGAGCAGTTCTTC
TRBJ2-2	.	TRBV5-5	.	CASSLGLIPPRPGELFF	TGTGCCAGCAGCTTAGGTTTGATCCCCCCTCGCCCCGGGGAGCTGTTTTTT
TRBJ1-1	.	TRBV30	.	CAWSVIPSDTEAFF	TGTGCCTGGAGTGTAATCCCTTCAGACACTGAAGCTTTCTTT
TRBJ1-1	.	TRBV6-6	.	CASSYSTLAEAFF	TGTGCCAGCAGTTACAGTACACTTGCCGAAGCTTTCTTT
TRBJ2-5	.	TRBV5-6	.	CASKQQETQYF	TGTGCCAGCAAACAGCAAGAGACCCAGTACTTC
TRBJ2-1	.	TRBV5-1	TRBD2	CASSSTSGPYNEQFF	TGCGCCAGCAGCTCAACTAGCGGACCCTACAATGAGCAGTTCTTC
TRBJ2-5	once	TRBV30	.	CAWSGRAQTQYF	TGTGCCTGGAGCGGGAGAGCGCAGACCCAGTACTTC
TRBJ2-5	.	TRBV7-2	.	CASSLSPHETQYF	TGTGCCAGCAGCTTATCTCCCCACGAGACCCAGTACTTC
TRBJ1-6	.	TRBV9	TRBD1	CASSQTGTGGNSPLHF	TGTGCCAGCAGCCAAACAGGGACAGGAGGGAATTCACCCCTCCACTTT
TRBJ1-1	.	TRBV5-1	.	CASSAGGGTEAFF	TGCGCCAGCAGCGCCGGTGGGGGTACTGAAGCTTTCTTT
TRBJ2-4	.	TRBV18	.	CASSPGMENIQYF	TGTGCCAGCAGTCCCGGAATGGAAAACATTCAGTACTTC
TRBJ2-1	.	TRBV27	.	CASIDYTNNEQFF	TGTGCCAGCATTGATTACACGAACAATGAGCAGTTCTTC
TRBJ2-1	.	TRBV7-8	TRBD2	CASSLLLSGDEQFF	TGTGCCAGCAGCTTGTTGCTCAGCGGGGATGAGCAGTTCTTC
TRBJ2-7	.	TRBV4-3	TRBD1	CASSQSPTAGTGAYEQYF	TGCGCCAGCAGCCAGTCCCCGACGGCCGGGACAGGAGCCTACGAGCAGTACTTC
TRBJ2-1	.	TRBV5-1	.	CASSAPPGNSYNEQFF	TGCGCCAGCAGCGCCCCCCCGGGAAACTCCTACAATGAGCAGTTCTTC
TRBJ2-1	.	TRBV4-2	TRBD2	CASSQWTSGSLYNEQFF	TGTGCCAGCAGCCAGTGGACTAGCGGGAGTCTGTACAATGAGCAGTTCTTC
TRBJ2-2	.	TRBV5-1	TRBD2	CASSFSAGDLGELFF	TGCGCCAGCAGCTTCAGTGCGGGAGATCTCGGGGAGCTGTTTTTT
TRBJ1-2	once	TRBV6-5	.	CANSYSSATAYGYTF	TGTGCCAACAGTTACTCGTCCGCGACAGCCTATGGCTACACCTTC
TRBJ1-4	.	TRBV2	.	CASNGQRTNEKLFF	TGTGCCAGCAATGGACAAAGAACTAATGAAAAACTGTTTTTT
TRBJ1-4	.	TRBV10-2	.	CASSVGPQGYEKLFF	TGCGCCAGCAGTGTTGGCCCTCAGGGTTATGAAAAACTGTTTTTT
TRBJ2-5	once	TRBV5-1	.	CASSLREPQGETQYF	TGCGCCAGCAGCTTAAGGGAGCCCCAGGGGGAGACCCAGTACTTC
TRBJ1-3	.	TRBV18	.	CASSPAWEGSGNTIYF	TGTGCCAGCTCACCTGCATGGGAAGGGAGCGGAAACACCATATATTTT
TRBJ2-5	.	TRBV7-2	TRBD1	CASSPTRTGETQYF	TGTGCCAGCAGCCCCACTAGGACAGGAGAGACCCAGTACTTC
TRBJ2-1	.	TRBV11-1	.	CASRNRWSSYNEQFF	TGTGCCAGCAGAAACAGATGGAGCTCCTACAATGAGCAGTTCTTC
TRBJ2-7	.	TRBV27	.	CASSLSWQGRIYEQYF	TGTGCCAGCAGTTTATCGTGGCAGGGGAGGATCTACGAGCAGTACTTC
TRBJ1-1	.	TRBV27	.	CASSLTGNTEAFF	TGTGCCAGCAGTTTGACAGGGAACACTGAAGCTTTCTTT